A selection of T cell receptor beta chains follows, all from one sample in a study of blood T cell repertoires in COVID-19. The data were produced by immunoSEQ multiplex PCR, yet TCRdb's version contains in-frame clones alone and is incomplete. Here the sample spans 140,000 to 150,000 clones, roughly four fifths being singletons. Sequences were obtained from PBMCs or T cells enriched from blood (not recorded which). The receptors derive from a woman aged 50 to 65 with acute COVID-19. The CDR3 runs from the conserved cysteine through the conserved F or W. A D gene is named only where the DNA matches it firmly. Expanded clones get a size class; other rows say once, few or many, or leave the size out.

CDR3 protein | CDR3 DNA | clone size | J gene | V gene | CDR3 length | D gene
CASSLRSGRDEQFF | TGTGCCAGCAGCTTACGATCCGGGAGGGATGAGCAGTTCTTC | - | TRBJ2-1 | TRBV7-2 | 14 | TRBD2
CASSLGRGRDLEKLFF | TGCGCCAGCAGCCTGGGCAGGGGGCGCGACCTTGAAAAACTGTTTTTT | - | TRBJ1-4 | TRBV4-1 | 16 | TRBD1
CASSSRLAGGFGEQFF | TGTGCCAGCAGCTCGCGACTAGCGGGGGGTTTCGGGGAGCAGTTCTTC | once | TRBJ2-1 | TRBV5-6 | 16 | TRBD2
CASSDLLRQGTGNTIYF | TGTGCCAGCAGTGACCTCCTAAGACAGGGAACTGGAAACACCATATATTTT | - | TRBJ1-3 | TRBV6-4 | 17 | TRBD1
CASSVTGVEGYEQYF | TGTGCCAGCAGCGTAACAGGGGTCGAAGGCTACGAGCAGTACTTC | - | TRBJ2-7 | TRBV9 | 15 | TRBD1
CASSEARLSGANVLTF | TGTGCCAGCAGTGAAGCGCGGCTCTCTGGGGCCAACGTCCTGACTTTC | - | TRBJ2-6 | TRBV2 | 16 | -
CASRALKDRVVTGELFF | TGTGCCAGCCGGGCCCTCAAAGACAGGGTAGTCACCGGGGAGCTGTTTTTT | - | TRBJ2-2 | TRBV21-1 | 17 | -
CASSLSGLRGVKQPQHF | TGTGCCAGCAGCTTATCGGGTCTCCGCGGTGTAAAGCAGCCCCAGCATTTT | - | TRBJ1-5 | TRBV13 | 17 | -
CASSLRRTGGGTDTQYF | TGTGCCAGCAGCCTACGCCGAACAGGGGGTGGCACAGATACGCAGTATTTT | - | TRBJ2-3 | TRBV27 | 17 | TRBD1
CASSVDRGYSTEAFF | TGTGCCAGCTCTGTAGACAGGGGGTATTCCACTGAAGCTTTCTTT | - | TRBJ1-1 | TRBV18 | 15 | TRBD1
CASSPGRGSNQPQHF | TGCGCCAGCAGCCCGGGACGGGGGAGCAATCAGCCCCAGCATTTT | - | TRBJ1-5 | TRBV5-1 | 15 | -
CASSAGGIETQYF | TGTGCCAGCTCAGCGGGGGGAATAGAGACCCAGTACTTC | - | TRBJ2-5 | TRBV9 | 13 | TRBD2
CASSEAPSSGNEQYF | TGTGCCAGCAGTGAAGCCCCTAGCAGCGGGAACGAGCAGTACTTC | few | TRBJ2-7 | TRBV6-1 | 15 | TRBD2
CASSFNGPGNTIYF | TGCGCCAGCAGCTTTAACGGTCCCGGAAACACCATATATTTT | - | TRBJ1-3 | TRBV5-1 | 14 | -
CASSLSSGLEQFF | TGTGCCAGCAGCTTAAGTTCAGGGCTGGAGCAGTTCTTC | - | TRBJ2-1 | TRBV7-2 | 13 | -
CASSPLAGGQKTQYF | TGTGCCAGCAGCCCTCTAGCGGGAGGTCAGAAGACCCAGTACTTC | - | TRBJ2-5 | TRBV7-8 | 15 | TRBD2
CASSFKAGVSYEQYF | TGTGCCAGCAGCTTTAAGGCGGGAGTTTCCTACGAGCAGTACTTC | - | TRBJ2-7 | TRBV7-2 | 15 | TRBD2
CASSQDQGAGNEKLFF | TGTGCCAGCAGCCAAGATCAGGGGGCAGGGAATGAAAAACTGTTTTTT | - | TRBJ1-4 | TRBV4-2 | 16 | TRBD1